This T cell receptor beta chain was recorded in a study of CD8+CD57+ T cells in acquired aplastic anemia. The CDR3 is 17 amino acids. Germline V gene sequence: CDR1 DFQATT, CDR2 SNEGSKA (reference sequence). V lost 3 bases to trimming and J lost 5 bases; unmatched junction nucleotides: 14. Profiling of TCR beta VDJ combinations and CDR3 sequences used genomic DNA as template. TCRdb re-analysed the reads in MiXCR, keeping a single row per CDR3 protein. The table has around 190,000 distinct CDR3 sequences, approximately 49% seen once. The sequence was obtained from a human donor in good health, serving as a control. Sequenced input: sorted CD4+, CD8+, or CD8+CD57+ T cells (not recorded which) from PBMCs. V usage is TRBV20-1 and J usage is TRBJ2-1; TRBD1 matches 9 bases. The CDR3 spells CSASSYPTGGENNEQFF. Here the CDR3 DNA reads TGCAGTGCTAGCTCTTACCCGACAGGGGGGGAGAACAATGAGCAGTTCTTC.